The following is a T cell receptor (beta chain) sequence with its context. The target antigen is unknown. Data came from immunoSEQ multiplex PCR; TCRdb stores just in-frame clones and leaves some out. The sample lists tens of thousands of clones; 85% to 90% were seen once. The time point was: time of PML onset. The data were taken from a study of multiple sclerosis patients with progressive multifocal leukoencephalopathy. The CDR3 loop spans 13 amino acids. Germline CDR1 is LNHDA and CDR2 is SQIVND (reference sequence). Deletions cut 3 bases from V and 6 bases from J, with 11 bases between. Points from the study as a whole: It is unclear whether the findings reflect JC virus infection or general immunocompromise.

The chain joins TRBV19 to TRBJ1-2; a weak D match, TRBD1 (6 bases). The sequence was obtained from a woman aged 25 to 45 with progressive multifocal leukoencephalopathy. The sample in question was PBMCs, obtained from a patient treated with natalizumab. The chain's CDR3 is CASSMDSRNGYTF. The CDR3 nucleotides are TGTGCCAGTAGTATGGACAGTAGGAATGGCTACACCTTC.